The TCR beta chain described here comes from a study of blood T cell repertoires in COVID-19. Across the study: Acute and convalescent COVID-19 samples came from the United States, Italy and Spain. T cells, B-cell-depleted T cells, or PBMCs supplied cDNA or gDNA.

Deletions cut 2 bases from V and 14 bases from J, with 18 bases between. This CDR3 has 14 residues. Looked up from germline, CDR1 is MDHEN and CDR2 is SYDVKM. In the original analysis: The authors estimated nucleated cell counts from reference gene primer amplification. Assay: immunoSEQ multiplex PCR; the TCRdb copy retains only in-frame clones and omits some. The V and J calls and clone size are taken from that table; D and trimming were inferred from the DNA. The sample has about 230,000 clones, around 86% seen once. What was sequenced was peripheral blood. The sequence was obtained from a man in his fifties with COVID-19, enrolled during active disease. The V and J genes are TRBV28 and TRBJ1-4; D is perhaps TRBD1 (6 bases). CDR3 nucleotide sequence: TGTGCCAGCAGTTTAACTGGGGTACCCAGGGGTCTGTTTTTT. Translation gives CASSLTGVPRGLFF.